Here is one T cell receptor (beta chain) with its context. The record originates from a study of OX40 agonist ivuxolimab in advanced cancers. For the study at large: Treatment received earlier with anti-PD-1, anti-PD-L1 or anti-CTLA-4 agents was allowed, and less than 45% had some.

TCRdb's table, derived via immunoSEQ multiplex PCR, lists solely in-frame clones and lacks some. The table records around 68,000 clones, about 85% of them present only once. The receptor comes from an adult with an advanced solid tumor such as melanoma, head and neck, liver or kidney cancer. Sequences were derived from CD4+ or CD8+ T cells sorted from blood, sampled in a trial of the OX40 agonist ivuxolimab.

The CDR3 DNA reads as TGTGCCAGCAGATTACAGGGTTTCCCTGAAGCTTTCTTT. Translating it yields CASRLQGFPEAFF. The V gene is TRBV28, the J gene TRBJ1-1, with a weak D call TRBD1 (6 bases). Germline V gene lookup returns CDR1 MDHEN and CDR2 SYDVKM. Trimming removed 6 bases from V and 6 bases from J, with 14 bases in between. This CDR3 has 13 residues.